This is a list of T cell receptor beta chains from one sample in a study of multiple sclerosis patients with progressive multifocal leukoencephalopathy. Profiled with immunoSEQ multiplex PCR; TCRdb holds only in-frame clones, not every one. The table shows approximately 27,000 clones, with around 85% occurring only once. Sample: PBMCs, taken from a patient treated with natalizumab. The receptor source for this set is a woman aged 25 to 39 with progressive multifocal leukoencephalopathy. CDR3s include the opening cysteine and the closing phenylalanine or tryptophan. Each record gives: V gene, J gene, clone size, D gene, CDR3 DNA, CDR3 protein. The D gene is left open where the match is weak. Clone size appears in some rows only: once, few, many, or a class for an expanded clone.

V: TRBV7-9; J: TRBJ2-1; size: NA; D: NA; DNA: TGTGCCAGCAGCCACCGGGACCCTAACAATGAGCAGTTCTTC; CDR3: CASSHRDPNNEQFF
V: TRBV6-4; J: TRBJ2-4; size: NA; D: NA; DNA: TGTGCCAGCAGTGACTCCGAAGGGACTTTAGCCAAAAACATTCAGTACTTC; CDR3: CASSDSEGTLAKNIQYF
V: TRBV28; J: TRBJ1-3; size: NA; D: NA; DNA: TGTGCCAGCAGCTCCCCCAGTATCTCTGGAAACACCATATATTTT; CDR3: CASSSPSISGNTIYF
V: TRBV18; J: TRBJ1-2; size: once; D: TRBD1; DNA: TGTGCCAGCTCACCATTTAGGACAGGGGATGCGGGCTATGGCTACACCTTC; CDR3: CASSPFRTGDAGYGYTF
V: TRBV6-5; J: TRBJ1-2; size: NA; D: NA; DNA: TGTGCCAGCAGTGAAGAGATACCCTCGTGGGGCTACACCTTC; CDR3: CASSEEIPSWGYTF
V: TRBV6-5; J: TRBJ2-7; size: few; D: NA; DNA: TGTGCCAGCAGTTACTGGGGCATGTTCTACGAGCAGTACTTC; CDR3: CASSYWGMFYEQYF
V: TRBV7-9; J: TRBJ2-7; size: NA; D: TRBD2; DNA: TGTGCCAGCAGCTTAGGTGCGGGAGGAACCTACGAGCAGTACTTC; CDR3: CASSLGAGGTYEQYF
V: TRBV2; J: TRBJ2-5; size: once; D: TRBD2; DNA: TGTGCCAGCACCCGGACAGCGGGGGGGCAAGAGACCCAGTACTTC; CDR3: CASTRTAGGQETQYF
V: TRBV2; J: TRBJ1-6; size: NA; D: NA; DNA: TGTGCCAGCAGTGAGAATTCACCCCTCCACTTT; CDR3: CASSENSPLHF
V: TRBV4-2; J: TRBJ2-7; size: NA; D: NA; DNA: TGTGCCAGCAGCCAGCTTGGGGACTCTTCCTACGAGCAGTACTTC; CDR3: CASSQLGDSSYEQYF
V: TRBV29-1; J: TRBJ2-1; size: NA; D: NA; DNA: TGCAGCGTTGGAGAACCGGGACAAGGCATCAATGAGCAGTTCTTC; CDR3: CSVGEPGQGINEQFF
V: TRBV4-2; J: TRBJ2-7; size: NA; D: TRBD2; DNA: TGTGCCAGCAGCCAAGGACTAGCGGGCTCCTACGAGCAGTACTTC; CDR3: CASSQGLAGSYEQYF
V: TRBV5-6; J: TRBJ2-7; size: NA; D: TRBD2; DNA: TGTGCCAGCAGCGCACCGGGACTAGCGGGAGTAGGGGCCTACGAGCAGTACTTC; CDR3: CASSAPGLAGVGAYEQYF
V: TRBV27; J: TRBJ1-5; size: NA; D: TRBD1; DNA: TGTGCCAGCAGAGGGACAGGTAGCAATCAGCCCCAGCATTTT; CDR3: CASRGTGSNQPQHF
V: TRBV5-1; J: TRBJ2-5; size: NA; D: TRBD1; DNA: TGCGCCAGCAGCTCCGGACAGGGAGAGTACCAAGAGACCCAGTACTTC; CDR3: CASSSGQGEYQETQYF
V: TRBV6-1; J: TRBJ2-1; size: NA; D: TRBD2; DNA: TGTGCCAGCGCGGCGGGAGGGTCCTACAATGAGCAGTTCTTC; CDR3: CASAAGGSYNEQFF
V: TRBV18; J: TRBJ2-7; size: NA; D: TRBD2; DNA: TGTGCCAGCTCACCCTTAGCGGGATACGAGCAGTACTTC; CDR3: CASSPLAGYEQYF
V: TRBV7-9; J: TRBJ2-5; size: NA; D: NA; DNA: TGTGCCAGCAGCTTAATAGGGGCCGAGACCCAGTACTTC; CDR3: CASSLIGAETQYF
V: TRBV9; J: TRBJ2-3; size: NA; D: TRBD2; DNA: TGTGCCAGCAGCGGAGCCGGGACTAGCGTTAGCACAGATACGCAGTATTTT; CDR3: CASSGAGTSVSTDTQYF
V: TRBV4-2; J: TRBJ2-6; size: NA; D: NA; DNA: TGTGCCAGCAGCCAAGAACGGCCGGGGGCCAAAATCTCTGGGGCCAACGTCCTGACTTTC; CDR3: CASSQERPGAKISGANVLTF
V: TRBV9; J: TRBJ2-5; size: large; D: TRBD2; DNA: TGTGCCAGCAGCAAAAGAGCGGGAGGGCCTCTCGCAGAGACCCAGTACTTC; CDR3: CASSKRAGGPLAETQYF
V: TRBV6-1; J: TRBJ2-2; size: NA; D: NA; DNA: TGTGCCGTTGGGGCCGGGGAGCTGTTTTTT; CDR3: CAVGAGELFF
V: TRBV7-9; J: TRBJ2-5; size: NA; D: NA; DNA: TGTGCCAGCAGCGGGTGGGAGACCCAGTACTTC; CDR3: CASSGWETQYF
V: TRBV4-3; J: TRBJ2-3; size: NA; D: NA; DNA: TGCGCCAGCAGCCAAGACGGACGGGGTCAGGATACGCAGTATTTT; CDR3: CASSQDGRGQDTQYF
V: TRBV29-1; J: TRBJ2-4; size: NA; D: TRBD2; DNA: TGCAGCGTTGAGACGGGAGGGGTAGCCAAAAACATTCAGTACTTC; CDR3: CSVETGGVAKNIQYF
V: TRBV30; J: TRBJ2-1; size: NA; D: NA; DNA: TGTGCCTGGAGTAGGCTCGTCGATGAGCAGTTCTTC; CDR3: CAWSRLVDEQFF
V: TRBV11-2; J: TRBJ2-7; size: NA; D: TRBD2; DNA: TGTGCCAGCAGCTTACTAGCGGGGGGCTCCTACGAGCAGTACTTC; CDR3: CASSLLAGGSYEQYF
V: TRBV30; J: TRBJ2-7; size: NA; D: TRBD1; DNA: TGTGCCTGGAGTACGCTAAACAGGGGCGAGCAGTACTTC; CDR3: CAWSTLNRGEQYF
V: TRBV25-1; J: TRBJ1-5; size: NA; D: TRBD1; DNA: TGTGCCAGCAGTGGGGGACAGGGGGCACAGTCCCAGCATTTT; CDR3: CASSGGQGAQSQHF
V: TRBV4-2; J: TRBJ1-4; size: NA; D: NA; DNA: TGTGCCAGCAGCCAAGTGGTAGGTGATGAAAAACTGTTTTTT; CDR3: CASSQVVGDEKLFF
V: TRBV14; J: TRBJ1-4; size: NA; D: NA; DNA: TGTGCCAGCAGCCAGAAGACTGATTATAATGAAAAACTGTTTTTT; CDR3: CASSQKTDYNEKLFF
V: TRBV19; J: TRBJ1-5; size: NA; D: NA; DNA: TGTGCCAGTAGTATAGGCAAGGCCTATAATCAGCCCCAGCATTTT; CDR3: CASSIGKAYNQPQHF